This section outlines one T cell receptor (beta chain) sequence together with its context. Measured with immunoSEQ multiplex PCR; TCRdb has only the in-frame clones, and not every one. This sample has fewer than 90,000 clones, with approximately 90% found just once. Trimming cost V 0 bases and J 4 bases, with 18 bases left between them. CDR3 length equals 17 residues. Germline CDR1 MGHRA, CDR2 YSYEKL. This record comes from a study of T cell responses to AZD1222 COVID-19 vaccine. The chain recombines TRBV4-1 with TRBJ1-2; D unresolved. The sequencing here drew on peripheral blood, taken 28 days after the second AZD1222 dose. The clonotype was recovered from an adult who received the AZD1222 COVID-19 vaccine. DNA of the CDR3: TGCGCCAGCAGCCAAGATAAGGCCAGCGTCATCGCCTATGGCTACACCTTC. Its translation: CASSQDKASVIAYGYTF.